The source of this T cell receptor (beta chain) is a study of T cells expressing NK-cell markers. Whole-study context: Eight donors were sequenced, seven testing HCMV-seropositive and one testing seronegative.

Regarding the study as a whole: It remained uncertain whether the expanded NKG2C+ T cell clones were specific for HCMV antigens.

After re-calling the 5' RACE reads, TCRdb lists one entry per CDR3 protein, DNA absent. The sample has about 160,000 distinct CDR3 sequences. The length of the CDR3 is 16 residues. Germline-derived CDR1 and CDR2 are MGHRA and YSYEKL. To note about this clonotype: Its target is not known.

The chain joins TRBV4-1 to TRBJ1-5. This TCR came from a woman between 18 and 69 years old in good health. Specimen: blood T cells: a sorted CD56 or NKG2C T cell subset, CD4+ or CD8+ T cells, or bulk PBMC T cells (not recorded which). The CDR3: CASSQVESYSNQPQHF.